Listed here is a single T cell receptor beta chain. This specimen belongs to a study of blood T cell repertoires in COVID-19. On the study more broadly: Italy, Spain and the United States were the sources of the convalescent and acute COVID-19 samples. Sources were T cells, B-cell-depleted T cells, or PBMCs; the material itself was cDNA or gDNA.

The Seattle patients joined while their infection was active and were tracked longitudinally afterward. Per the original methods: Quantification of nucleated cells was approximated via reference gene primer amplification. Using immunoSEQ multiplex PCR, the repertoire was profiled, and TCRdb retains in-frame clones only, with some absent. Clone size and V and J calls were adopted from that table, with D and trimming inferred from the DNA. The table shows fewer than 600,000 clones, with 89% occurring only once. Looked up from germline, CDR1 is LGHDT and CDR2 is YNNKEL (reference sequence). V was trimmed by 8 bases and J by 1 base, leaving 5 bases between them. The CDR3 covers 11 residues.

The clonotype was recovered from a man aged 18 to 29 with COVID-19, enrolled during active disease. The chain links TRBV3-1 (or the pseudogene TRBV3-2) to TRBJ1-1, with D unresolved. The sequencing sample was made of peripheral blood. Written as DNA, the CDR3 is TGTGCCAGCCGGGGGAACACTGAAGCTTTCTTT. As protein: CASRGNTEAFF.